This T cell receptor beta chain stems from a study of blood T cell repertoires in COVID-19. Study summary: The samples span acute and convalescent COVID-19 from the United States, Italy and Spain. Sources were T cells, B-cell-depleted T cells, or PBMCs; the material itself was cDNA or gDNA.

In the authors' methods: Amplification from reference gene primers served as the basis for estimated nucleated cell counts. Profiled with immunoSEQ multiplex PCR; TCRdb holds only in-frame clones, not every one. D and trimming were read from the DNA, whereas the V and J calls and clone size are those reported in that table. Of more than 85,000 clones in the sample, approximately 85% were seen once. CDR3 length equals 15 residues. From germline, CDR1 is KGHSH and CDR2 LQKENI. V was shortened by 2 bases and J by 0 bases, with 10 bases between the two germline ends. The source of this sequence is a man aged 45-60 years with acute or convalescent COVID-19. The sample comprised peripheral blood. This chain links TRBV18 with TRBJ1-1; no definite D call. In DNA, the CDR3 is TGTGCCAGCTCACCAACCATGAGCTTGAACACTGAAGCTTTCTTT. It specifies CASSPTMSLNTEAFF.